This is a list of T cell receptor beta chains from one sample in a study of regulatory T cells in long-lasting Graves disease. A single record per CDR3 protein comes from TCRdb applying MiXCR to the multiplex PCR reads. The sample lists roughly 400,000 distinct CDR3 sequences, around 23% occurring once. The sample consisted of peripheral blood mononuclear cells (PBMCs), taken when the disease was refractory, from a patient treated with antithyroid drugs. The source of these receptors is a female donor with Graves disease. CDR3s include the opening cysteine and the closing phenylalanine or tryptophan. The order of the fields is D gene, V gene, clone size, J gene, CDR3 protein, CDR3 DNA. The D gene is left open where the match is weak. The size of a clone is reported for some rows only, either as once, few or many, or as a class for expanded clones.

.	TRBV7-8	.	TRBJ1-2	CASSSSYPGGAYRYTF	TGTGCCAGCAGCTCAAGTTATCCGGGGGGCGCATATCGCTACACCTTC
TRBD1	TRBV29-1	many	TRBJ2-7	CSVEQGAYEQYF	TGCAGCGTTGAACAGGGGGCTTACGAGCAGTACTTC
.	TRBV11-2	.	TRBJ2-2	CASSLDLGGDNTGELFF	TGTGCCAGCAGCTTAGATCTAGGAGGGGATAACACCGGGGAGCTGTTTTTT
.	TRBV9	.	TRBJ2-7	CASSVGTAEWDEQYF	TGTGCCAGCAGCGTAGGAACCGCAGAATGGGACGAGCAGTACTTC
TRBD1	TRBV9	.	TRBJ2-2	CASSVDRGNTGELFF	TGTGCCAGCAGCGTAGACAGGGGGAACACCGGGGAGCTGTTTTTT
.	TRBV5-1	many	TRBJ2-7	CASSNSGGYEQYF	TGCGCCAGCAGCAACTCCGGGGGATACGAGCAGTACTTC
TRBD2	TRBV4-2	few	TRBJ2-7	CASSHLGGREAEQYF	TGTGCCAGCAGCCACCTTGGCGGGAGGGAGGCCGAGCAGTACTTC
.	TRBV11-1	many	TRBJ1-6	CASSYRGTSTSYNSPLHF	TGTGCCAGCAGCTACCGCGGGACATCGACGTCCTATAATTCACCCCTCCACTTT
.	TRBV28	.	TRBJ2-1	CASSTGYNEQFF	TGTGCCAGCAGTACAGGTTACAATGAGCAGTTCTTC
.	TRBV15	.	TRBJ1-1	CATSLRGDTEAFF	TGTGCCACCAGTCTGAGGGGGGACACTGAAGCTTTCTTT
.	TRBV19	.	TRBJ1-1	CASREGVGEMNTEAFF	TGTGCCAGTAGGGAGGGGGTCGGGGAAATGAACACTGAAGCTTTCTTT
.	TRBV19	few	TRBJ1-4	CASSNRDGGLFEKLFF	TGTGCCAGTAGTAACCGGGACGGAGGTCTTTTTGAAAAACTGTTTTTT
.	TRBV11-2	many	TRBJ1-1	CASRKQGNTEAFF	TGTGCCAGCAGAAAACAGGGTAACACTGAAGCTTTCTTT
TRBD2	TRBV28	.	TRBJ2-2	CASSRLGAGETGELFF	TGTGCCAGCAGCCGGCTCGGGGCGGGAGAAACCGGGGAGCTGTTTTTT
TRBD2	TRBV2	few	TRBJ2-2	CASSGSAGANTGELFF	TGTGCCAGCAGTGGCTCAGCGGGAGCAAACACCGGGGAGCTGTTTTTT
TRBD2	TRBV20-1	.	TRBJ2-4	CSARSLAGGSAKNIQYF	TGCAGTGCTAGAAGTCTAGCGGGAGGATCGGCCAAAAACATTCAGTACTTC
TRBD1	TRBV28	many	TRBJ2-5	CASSWTGHRETQYF	TGTGCCAGCAGTTGGACAGGACATAGAGAGACCCAGTACTTC
TRBD1	TRBV7-3	.	TRBJ2-5	CASSADRAGTQYF	TGTGCCAGCAGCGCGGACAGGGCAGGGACCCAGTACTTC
TRBD2	TRBV28	many	TRBJ2-2	CATRQREYTGELFF	TGTGCCACCCGGCAGCGGGAGTACACCGGGGAGCTGTTTTTT